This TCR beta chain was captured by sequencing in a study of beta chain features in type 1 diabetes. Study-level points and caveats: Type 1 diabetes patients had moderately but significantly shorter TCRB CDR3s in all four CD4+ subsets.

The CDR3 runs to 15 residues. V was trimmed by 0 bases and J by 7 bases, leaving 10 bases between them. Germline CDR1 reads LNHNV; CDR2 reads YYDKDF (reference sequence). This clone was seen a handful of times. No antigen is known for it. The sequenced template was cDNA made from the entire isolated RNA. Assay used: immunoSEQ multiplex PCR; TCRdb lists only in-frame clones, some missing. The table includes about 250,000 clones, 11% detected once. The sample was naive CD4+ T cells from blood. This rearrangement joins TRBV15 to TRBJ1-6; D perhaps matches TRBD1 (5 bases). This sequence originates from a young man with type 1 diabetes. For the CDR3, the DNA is TGTGCCACCAGCAGAGAGCCAGGGCGAAATTCACCCCTCCACTTT. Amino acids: CATSREPGRNSPLHF.